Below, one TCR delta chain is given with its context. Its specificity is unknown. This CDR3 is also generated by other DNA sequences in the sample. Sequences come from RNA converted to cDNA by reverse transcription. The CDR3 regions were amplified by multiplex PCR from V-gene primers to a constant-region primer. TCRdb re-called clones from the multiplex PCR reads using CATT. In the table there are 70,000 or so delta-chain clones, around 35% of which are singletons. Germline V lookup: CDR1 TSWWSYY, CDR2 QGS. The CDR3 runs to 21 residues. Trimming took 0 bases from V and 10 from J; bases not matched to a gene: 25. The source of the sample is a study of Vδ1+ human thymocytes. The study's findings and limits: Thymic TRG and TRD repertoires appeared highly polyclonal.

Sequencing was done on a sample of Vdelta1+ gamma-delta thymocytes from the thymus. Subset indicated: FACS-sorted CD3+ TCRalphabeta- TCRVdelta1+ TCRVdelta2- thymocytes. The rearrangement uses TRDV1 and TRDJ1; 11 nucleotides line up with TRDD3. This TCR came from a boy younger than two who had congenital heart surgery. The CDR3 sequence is CALGELIPPRSHYWGIMGLIF. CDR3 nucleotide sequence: TGTGCTCTTGGGGAACTAATTCCCCCCCGCTCCCACTACTGGGGGATAATGGGACTCATCTTT.